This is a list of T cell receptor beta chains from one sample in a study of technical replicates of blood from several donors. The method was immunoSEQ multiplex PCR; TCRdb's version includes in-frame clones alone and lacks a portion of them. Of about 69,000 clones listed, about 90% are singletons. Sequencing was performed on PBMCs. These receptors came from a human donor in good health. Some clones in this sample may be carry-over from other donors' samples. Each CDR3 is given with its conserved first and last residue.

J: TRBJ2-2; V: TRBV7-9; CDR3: CASSFVTGTATGELFF
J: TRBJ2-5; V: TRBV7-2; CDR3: CASSSLTGWETQYF
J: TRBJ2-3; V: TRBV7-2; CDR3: CASSLGTGWDTQYF
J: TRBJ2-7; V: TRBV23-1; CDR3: CASSPMEVNYEQYF
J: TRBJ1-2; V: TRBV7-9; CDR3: CASSLTGQMGFGYTF
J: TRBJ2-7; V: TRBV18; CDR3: CASSQGQGPYEQYF
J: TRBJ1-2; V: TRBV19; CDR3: CASSILGQGNYGYTF
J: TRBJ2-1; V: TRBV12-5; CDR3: CASGGGYNEQFF
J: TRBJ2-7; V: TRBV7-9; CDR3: CASSLVSREQYF
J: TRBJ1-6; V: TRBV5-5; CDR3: CASSPYNSPLHF
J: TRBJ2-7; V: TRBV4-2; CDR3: CASSASSGRARYEQYF
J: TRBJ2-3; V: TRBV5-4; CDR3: CASSLGGGSTDTQYF
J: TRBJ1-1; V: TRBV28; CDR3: CASSLRQGTEAFF
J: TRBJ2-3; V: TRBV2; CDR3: CASSESGYTDTQYF
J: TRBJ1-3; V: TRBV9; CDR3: CASSEDSLSGNTIYF
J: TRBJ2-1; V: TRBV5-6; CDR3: CASSLTGTRPFYNEQFF
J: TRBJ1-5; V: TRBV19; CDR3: CASSPTVRGQNQPQHF
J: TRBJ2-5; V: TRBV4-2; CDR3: CASSQEPPGRVSGSQETQYF
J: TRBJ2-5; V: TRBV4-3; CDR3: CASSQDGEGRETQYF
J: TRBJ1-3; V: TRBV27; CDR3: CASSTRQGSGNTIYF
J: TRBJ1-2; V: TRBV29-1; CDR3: CSVEGGVRNYGYTF
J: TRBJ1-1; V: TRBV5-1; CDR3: CASSLNTLNTEAFF
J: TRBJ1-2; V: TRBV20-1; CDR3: CSAKSLYGYTF
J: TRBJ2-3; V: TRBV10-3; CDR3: CAISEGIAQGDTQYF
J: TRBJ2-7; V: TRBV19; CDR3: CASSIYVSGTGVFEQYF
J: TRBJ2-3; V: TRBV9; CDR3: CASSVGTSGGVGLDTQYF
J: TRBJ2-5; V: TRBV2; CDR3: CASRHNTLASGETQYF
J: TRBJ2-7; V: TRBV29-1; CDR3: CSVGQGAQEQYF
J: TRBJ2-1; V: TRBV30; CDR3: CAETPQGLAVNEQFF